The 9 T cell receptor beta chains listed next were all sequenced from one sample in a study of CD4+ T cells in melanoma. TCRdb's table, derived via immunoSEQ multiplex PCR, lists solely in-frame clones and lacks some. Among roughly 60,000 clones listed, 60% to 75% were seen once. Sequencing was performed on tumor tissue. The source is a human donor with melanoma.

The chain recombines TRBV7-9 with TRBJ2-3; TRBD2 matches 7 bases. V shed 2 bases and J 4 bases; nucleotides not matched to a gene: 6. Germline CDR1 reads SEHNR; CDR2 reads FQNEAQ (reference sequence). This CDR3 is built from 15 residues. The CDR3 loop reads CASSLYGGSADTQYF. The CDR3 DNA sequence: TGTGCCAGCAGCTTATACGGGGGGTCCGCAGATACGCAGTATTTT.

V and J are TRBV6-1 and TRBJ1-2; 10 positions match TRBD1. This CDR3 region has 14 residues. The V segment lost 6 bases and the J segment 3 bases; nucleotides outside the gene matches: 4. CDR1 MNHNS and CDR2 SASEGT come from the germline V gene. This CDR3 reads CASRRQGADYGYTF. As DNA, the CDR3 is TGTGCCAGCAGGCGACAGGGGGCCGACTATGGCTACACCTTC.

The rearrangement links TRBV2 to TRBJ2-7; 7 bases line up with TRBD1. The V and J ends lost 5 bases and 3 bases, in that order; junction bases with no gene match: 13. CDR3 length: 16 amino acids. The germline V gene encodes CDR1 SNHLY and CDR2 FYNNEI. DNA of the CDR3: TGTGCCAGCAGTCTTATCGGGACAGAGATACTCTACGAGCAGTACTTC. This sequence encodes CASSLIGTEILYEQYF.

This clone has just one count. The chain uses TRBV6-4 and TRBJ2-3, with 9 bases lining up with TRBD2. The CDR3 loop spans 16 amino acids. V shed 3 bases, J shed 1 base, and the junction held 5 bases outside the gene matches. The germline V gene has CDR1 MRHNA and CDR2 SNTAGT. CDR3 protein: CASSEGGGGGTDTQYF. The CDR3 region has the DNA TGTGCCAGCAGTGAAGGTGGCGGGGGGGGCACAGATACGCAGTATTTT.

This clone occurred a few times. The V and J genes are TRBV20-1 and TRBJ1-2; the D gene is possibly TRBD1 (6 bases). The CDR3 totals 11 residues. V shed 6 bases and J shed 3 bases, with 8 bases lying between them. Germline V gives CDR1 DFQATT, CDR2 SNEGSKA (reference sequence). In DNA, the CDR3 is TGCAGTGCGGGGGCGGACTATGGCTACACCTTC. Protein sequence: CSAGADYGYTF.

This clone was seen a few times. J is TRBJ2-1 and V is TRBV4-2, with D hard to call. CDR1 is LGHNA, CDR2 YNFKEQ, per germline. The CDR3 consists of 14 residues. V was shortened by 4 bases and J by 0 bases, with 7 bases between the two germline ends. CDR3 sequence reads: CASSPLSSYNEQFF. The CDR3 DNA reads as TGTGCCAGCAGCCCCTTAAGCTCCTACAATGAGCAGTTCTTC.

The chain combines TRBV30 with TRBJ1-6; 8 bases are a match to TRBD1. The CDR3 consists of 13 residues. CDR1 and CDR2 from the germline V gene are GTSNPN and SVGIG (reference sequence). The ends lost 8 bases at V and 4 bases at J; junction bases unmatched: 4. The CDR3 protein is CAGDRGYNSPLHF. CDR3 sequence (DNA): TGTGCCGGCGACAGGGGATATAATTCACCCCTCCACTTT.

The rearrangement uses TRBV5-4 and TRBJ2-6, with D unclear. This CDR3 comprises 16 residues. V lost 2 bases and J lost 0, with 9 bases in between. The V gene's germline CDR1 is SGHNT and CDR2 YYREEE (reference sequence). As DNA, the CDR3 is TGTGCCAGCAGCTTTTCTAGGAACTCTGGGGCCAACGTCCTGACTTTC. Translating it yields CASSFSRNSGANVLTF.

The rearrangement joins TRBV9 to TRBJ1-6; D gene unclear. This CDR3 contains 13 residues. Germline-derived CDR1 and CDR2 are SGDLS and YYNGEE. Trimming removed 1 base at V and 1 base at J, with 0 bases between. The CDR3 sequence is CASSVSYNSPLHF. The CDR3 nucleotides read TGTGCCAGCAGCGTATCCTATAATTCACCCCTCCACTTT.